This T cell receptor (beta chain) derives from a study of technical replicates of blood from a handful of donors. Sequencing was performed with immunoSEQ multiplex PCR; in TCRdb, only in-frame clones are kept and a portion is missing. The profile covers under 85,000 clones, with around 94% appearing a single time and over 0.25% taken by the ten largest. V was pared by 8 bases and J by 4 bases, with 26 bases between. Germline CDR1 PRHDT, CDR2 FYEKMQ (reference sequence). CDR3 length equals 17 residues. The chain employs TRBV13 and TRBJ1-2, with TRBD1 as a possible D gene (6 bases). The sequence was obtained from a human donor in good health. Sequencing was carried out using T cells isolated from PBMCs. CDR3 sequence reads: CASRGPPAGGLGYGYTF. Here the CDR3 DNA reads TGTGCCAGCCGGGGCCCCCCCGCGGGGGGCTTGGGCTATGGCTACACCTTC.